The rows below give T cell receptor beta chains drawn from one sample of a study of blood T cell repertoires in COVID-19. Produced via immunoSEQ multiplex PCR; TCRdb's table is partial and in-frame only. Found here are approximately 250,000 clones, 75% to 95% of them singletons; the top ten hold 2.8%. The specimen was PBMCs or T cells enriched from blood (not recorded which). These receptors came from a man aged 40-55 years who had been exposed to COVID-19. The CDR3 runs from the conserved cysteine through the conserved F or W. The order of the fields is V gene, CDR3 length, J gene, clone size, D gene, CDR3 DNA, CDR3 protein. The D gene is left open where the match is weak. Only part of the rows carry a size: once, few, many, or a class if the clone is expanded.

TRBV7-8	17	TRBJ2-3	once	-	TGTGCCAGCACCTATGGGGGTAGCGGCAGGCCCATTGTTACGCAGTATTTT	CASTYGGSGRPIVTQYF
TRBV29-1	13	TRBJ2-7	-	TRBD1	TGCAGCGCTAGAACAGGGGAAGGCTACGAGCAGTACTTC	CSARTGEGYEQYF
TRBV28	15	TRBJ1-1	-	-	TGTGCCAGCACCCCCCCCGCAGGGGAGGGCACTGAAGCTTTCTTT	CASTPPAGEGTEAFF
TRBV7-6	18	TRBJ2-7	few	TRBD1	TGTGCCAGCAGCGTACCCCGGGACAGGAGAAAAGCCTCCTACGAGCAGTACTTC	CASSVPRDRRKASYEQYF
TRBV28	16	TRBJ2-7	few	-	TGTGCCAGCAGGAGACCTCCGGGGATAAATTCGGGGGAGCAGTACTTC	CASRRPPGINSGEQYF
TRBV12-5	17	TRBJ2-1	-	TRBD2	TGTGCTAGTGGTCCGGGACTAGCGGGGAATGTTTACAATGAGCAGTTCTTC	CASGPGLAGNVYNEQFF
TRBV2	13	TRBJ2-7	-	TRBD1	TGTGCCAGCTCGGGACAGGGAATCCACGAGCAGTACTTC	CASSGQGIHEQYF
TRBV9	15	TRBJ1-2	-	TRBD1	TGTGCCAGCAGCGCGGGGTTTACAGGGGAAAGAGGCTACACCTTC	CASSAGFTGERGYTF
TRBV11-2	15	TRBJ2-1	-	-	TGTGCCAGCAGCAGAGGAGGGGCCCCTAAGGTTGAGCAGTTCTTC	CASSRGGAPKVEQFF
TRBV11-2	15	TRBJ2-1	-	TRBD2	TGTGCCAGCAGCTTAGGCCTAGCGGGAGGGGATGAGCAGTTCTTC	CASSLGLAGGDEQFF
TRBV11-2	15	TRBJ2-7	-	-	TGTGCCAGCAGCTTAGAAAGGATAGGGGGCTACGAGCAGTACTTC	CASSLERIGGYEQYF
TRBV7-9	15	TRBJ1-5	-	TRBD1	TGTGCCTGCAGCGCCCGGGGACAGTTAAAAGAGGCCCAGCATTTT	CACSARGQLKEAQHF
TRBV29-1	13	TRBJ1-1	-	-	TGCAGCGTTGTCGCGGGGGGGAACACTGAAGCTTTCTTT	CSVVAGGNTEAFF
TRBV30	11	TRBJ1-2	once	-	TGTGCCTGGAGAGCCCGCTCTGGCTACACCTTC	CAWRARSGYTF
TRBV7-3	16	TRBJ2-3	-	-	TGTGCCAGCAGCTTAAATCCGCACACCAGCACAGATACGCAGTATTTT	CASSLNPHTSTDTQYF
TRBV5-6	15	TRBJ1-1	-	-	TGTGCCAGCAGCTTGTCTAGGGGGAGGAACACTGAAGCTTTCTTT	CASSLSRGRNTEAFF
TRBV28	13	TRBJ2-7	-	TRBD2	TGTGCCAGCACCGGGACTAGCGGGAACGAGCAGTACTTC	CASTGTSGNEQYF
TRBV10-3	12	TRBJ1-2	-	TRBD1	TGTGCCATCAGTTCACAGGGGGATGGCTACACCTTC	CAISSQGDGYTF
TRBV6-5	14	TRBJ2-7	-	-	TGTGCCAGCAGTTACTCTAAGGTATCGGGCGAGCAGTACTTC	CASSYSKVSGEQYF
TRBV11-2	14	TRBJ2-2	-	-	TGTGCCAGCAGCCCAAGTAATCAGGTCGGGGAGCTGTTTTTT	CASSPSNQVGELFF
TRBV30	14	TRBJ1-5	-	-	TGTGCCTGGAGCGCCGGGGATCCCAATCAGCCCCAGCATTTT	CAWSAGDPNQPQHF
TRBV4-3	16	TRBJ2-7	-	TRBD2	TGCGCCAGCAGCCAAGACCTGTCGGGAGGAGGGTACGAGCAGTACTTC	CASSQDLSGGGYEQYF
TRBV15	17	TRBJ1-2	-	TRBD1	TGTGCCACCAGCAGAGAACGAGGGACAGGGGCGATCTATGGCTACACCTTC	CATSRERGTGAIYGYTF
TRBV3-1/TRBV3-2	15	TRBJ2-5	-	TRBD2	TGTGCCAGCAGCCCCTGGACTAGCGGGAGTGAGACCCAGTACTTC	CASSPWTSGSETQYF
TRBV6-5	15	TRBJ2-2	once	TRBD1	TGTGCCAGCAGTTACGGGACAGCGAACACCGGGGAGCTGTTTTTT	CASSYGTANTGELFF
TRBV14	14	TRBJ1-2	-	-	TGTGCCAGCAGCCCCCACGGAGCTAACTATGGCTACACCTTC	CASSPHGANYGYTF
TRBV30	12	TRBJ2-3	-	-	TGTGCCTGGAGTGTCGGGACAGATACGCAGTATTTT	CAWSVGTDTQYF
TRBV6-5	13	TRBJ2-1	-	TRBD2	TGTGCCAGCAGTAAGGGACTAAAAGGTGAGCAGTTCTTC	CASSKGLKGEQFF
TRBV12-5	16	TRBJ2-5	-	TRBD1	TGTGCTAGTGGTATCTCCCGGGACAGGGTACGAGAGACCCAGTACTTC	CASGISRDRVRETQYF
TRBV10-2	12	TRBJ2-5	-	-	TGCGCCGTCCTTGAACCGGGAGACAACTTGCACTTC	CAVLEPGDNLHF
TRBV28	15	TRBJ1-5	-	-	TGTGCCAGCAGTTGGGGGCAGGGAAGTAATCAGCCCCAGCATTTT	CASSWGQGSNQPQHF
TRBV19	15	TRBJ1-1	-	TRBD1	TGTGCCAGTAGTATAGGTAGGGACAGCTACACTGAAGCTTTCTTT	CASSIGRDSYTEAFF
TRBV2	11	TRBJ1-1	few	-	TGTGCCAGTTTTGTAGAGTTTGAAGCTTTCTTT	CASFVEFEAFF
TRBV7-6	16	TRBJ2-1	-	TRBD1	TGTGCCAGCAGCGAGACAACCGGACAGGGCTACAATGAGCAGTTCTTC	CASSETTGQGYNEQFF
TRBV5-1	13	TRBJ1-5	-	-	TGCGCCAGCAGCTTGGAATCCGGGCAGCCCCAGCATTTT	CASSLESGQPQHF
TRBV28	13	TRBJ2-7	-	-	TGTGCCAGCAGATTAGGACAGTCCTACGAGCAGTACTTC	CASRLGQSYEQYF
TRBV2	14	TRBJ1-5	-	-	TGTGCCAGCAGTGAGCGACAATTCAATCAGCCCCAGCATTTT	CASSERQFNQPQHF
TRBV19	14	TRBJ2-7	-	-	TGTGCCAGTAGTATTTCAGGGGCTAACTACGAGCAGTACTTC	CASSISGANYEQYF
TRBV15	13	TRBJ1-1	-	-	TGTGCCACCAGGGGTCCAGAGGACACTGAAGCTTTCTTT	CATRGPEDTEAFF
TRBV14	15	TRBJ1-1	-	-	TGTGCCAGCAGCGGGGCCGGCAGGGTGGTCACTGAAGCTTTCTTT	CASSGAGRVVTEAFF
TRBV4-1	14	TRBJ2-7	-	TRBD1	TGCGCCAGCAGCCAAGTTCGGGACAGCCACGAGCAGTACTTC	CASSQVRDSHEQYF
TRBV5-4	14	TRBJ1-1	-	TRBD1	TGTGCCAGCAGCCCAGGGGGTTCGAACACTGAAGCTTTCTTT	CASSPGGSNTEAFF
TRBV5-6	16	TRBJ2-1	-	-	TGTGCCAGCAGCTCCAGGTGGGAGGTCCCCGCCGATGAGCAGTTCTTC	CASSSRWEVPADEQFF
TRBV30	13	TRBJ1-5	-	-	TGTGCCTGGAGTCGGGGGACCAATCAGCCCCAGCATTTT	CAWSRGTNQPQHF
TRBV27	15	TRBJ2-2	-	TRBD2	TGTGCCAGCAGAATAGCGGGGGCGGGGACCGGGGAGCTGTTTTTT	CASRIAGAGTGELFF
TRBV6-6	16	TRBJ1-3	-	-	TGTGCCAGCAGTAGATACTCACCCGGCTCTGGAAACACCATATATTTT	CASSRYSPGSGNTIYF
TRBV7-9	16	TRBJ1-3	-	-	TGTGCCAGCAGCTTAATGGGAGTCCAATCTGGAAACACCATATATTTT	CASSLMGVQSGNTIYF
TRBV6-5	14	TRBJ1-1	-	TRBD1	TGTGCCGGCTATGATATCGACAGGGACACTGAAGCTTTCTTT	CAGYDIDRDTEAFF
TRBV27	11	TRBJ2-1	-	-	TGTGCCAGCAGCATCCCCGGTGAGCAGTTCTTC	CASSIPGEQFF
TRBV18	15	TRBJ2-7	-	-	TGTGCCAGCTCCCTCAAGGAGACTGGCCCCTACGAGCAGTACTTC	CASSLKETGPYEQYF
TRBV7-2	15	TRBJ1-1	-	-	TGTGCCAGCAGCTTAGGTCGAGGGTGGAAAACTGAAGCTTTCTTT	CASSLGRGWKTEAFF
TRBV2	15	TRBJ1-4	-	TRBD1	TGTGCCAGCAGTTTCCGGACAGGGACGAATGAAAAACTGTTTTTT	CASSFRTGTNEKLFF
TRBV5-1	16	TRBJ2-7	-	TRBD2	TGCGCCAGCAGCTTGGTGTCAGCGGGAGTGTCCTACGAGCAGTACTTC	CASSLVSAGVSYEQYF
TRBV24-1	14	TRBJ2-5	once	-	TGTGCCACGGGGGAGAGAGGGACACAAGAGACCCAGTACTTC	CATGERGTQETQYF
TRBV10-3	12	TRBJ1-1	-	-	TGTGCCATCAGTGCCGGGGTTACTGAAGCTTTCTTT	CAISAGVTEAFF